This TCR beta chain appears in the sequencing data of a study of Ad26.COV2.S vaccination and SARS-CoV-2 variants. About the study: Once, or twice with 56 days between doses, Ad26.COV2.S was given intramuscularly.

Study-level results: Possible underestimation of total T cell responses by the TCR breadth and depth analyses was noted.

Profiled with immunoSEQ multiplex PCR; TCRdb holds only in-frame clones, not every one. The table has 400,000 to 450,000 clones, around nine tenths seen once; the top ten hold less than 15%. The ends were cut back, 1 base at V and 1 base at J, with 6 bases in the middle. The CDR3 length is 14 residues. Germline CDR1 SEHNR, CDR2 FQNEAQ (reference sequence). This clone has a single count. Its antigen is as yet unknown. Documented treatment: 19 received Ad26.COV2.S at low or high dose, single or two shots; five or six received placebo; per-sample allocation not given. Collection of the samples took place on day 63 after the first injection of vaccine or placebo.

This receptor was taken from a person between 18 and 60 years old who received the Ad26.COV2.S COVID-19 vaccine or a placebo. The specimen was peripheral blood, collected in a trial of Ad26.COV2.S vaccine versus placebo. The chain recombines TRBV7-9 with TRBJ2-3; D not certain. The CDR3 region has the DNA TGTGCCAGCAGCTTAGGTACAGGCACAGATACGCAGTATTTT. As protein: CASSLGTGTDTQYF.